This T cell receptor beta chain came from a study of blood T cell repertoires in COVID-19. Across the whole study: The United States, Italy and Spain were the sources of the acute and convalescent COVID-19 samples. The cDNA or gDNA used as material had been derived from T cells, B-cell-depleted T cells, or PBMCs.

Recruited during active infection, patients (from Seattle) were subsequently followed longitudinally. The CDR3 sequence is 15 residues long. The ends lost 6 bases at V and 0 bases at J; junction bases unmatched: 6. CDR1 and CDR2 (germline): SGDLS, YYNGEE. Some clones are missing from TCRdb's copy, which holds only in-frame ones; the method was immunoSEQ multiplex PCR. Among 250,000 to 350,000 clones listed, around nine tenths were seen once. This receptor was taken from a woman aged 25 to 39 with COVID-19, enrolled during active disease. The chain employs TRBV9 and TRBJ2-7; 10 bases are a match to TRBD2. Sequencing was carried out using peripheral blood. CDR3 sequence (DNA): TGTGCCAGCAACCGAGCGGGAGGGACCTCCTACGAGCAGTACTTC. Translating it yields CASNRAGGTSYEQYF.